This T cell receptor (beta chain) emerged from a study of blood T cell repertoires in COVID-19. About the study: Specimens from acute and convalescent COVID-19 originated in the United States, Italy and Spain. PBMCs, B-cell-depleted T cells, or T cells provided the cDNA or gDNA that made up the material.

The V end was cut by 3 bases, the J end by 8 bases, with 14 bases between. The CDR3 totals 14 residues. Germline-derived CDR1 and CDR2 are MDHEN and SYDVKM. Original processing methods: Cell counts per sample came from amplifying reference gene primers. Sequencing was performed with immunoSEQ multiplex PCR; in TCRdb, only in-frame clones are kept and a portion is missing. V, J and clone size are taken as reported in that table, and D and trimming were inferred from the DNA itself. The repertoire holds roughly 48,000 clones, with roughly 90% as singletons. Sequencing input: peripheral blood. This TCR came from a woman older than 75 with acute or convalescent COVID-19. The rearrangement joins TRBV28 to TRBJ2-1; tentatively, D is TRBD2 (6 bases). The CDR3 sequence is CASSFRPSADEQFF. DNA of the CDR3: TGTGCCAGCAGTTTTCGGCCTAGCGCCGATGAGCAGTTCTTC.